This T cell receptor (beta chain) was sequenced during a study of post-analysis software for immune sequencing data. Study-wide findings and caveats: Same-batch preparations were strongly co-clustered by F measure.

Concerning this clonotype: The antigen remains undetermined.

Unique-molecular-identifier-tagged TCR beta cDNA libraries were used. There were 1 to 10 million T cells, and 510,000 or so cDNA molecules came from them. From the PCR reads, TCRdb called clonotypes with MiXCR, one entry per CDR3 protein. Of about 620,000 distinct CDR3 sequences listed, roughly two fifths are singletons. Sequenced input: blood. This TCR was sampled from a girl aged 10-17 years with multiple sclerosis.

CDR3 coding DNA: TGTGCCAGCAGCTTTCAAGCGGGATCCTACGAGCAGTACTTC. Protein: CASSFQAGSYEQYF. The chain uses TRBV7-9 and TRBJ2-7; 7 bases match TRBD2. CDR3 length: 14 amino acids. Trimming cost V 3 bases and J 1 base; bases outside gene matches: 3. Germline CDR1 is SEHNR and CDR2 is FQNEAQ (reference sequence).